This T cell receptor beta chain derives from a study of blood T cell repertoires in COVID-19. The CDR3 consists of 15 residues. In germline, CDR1 is GTSNPN, CDR2 SVGIG (reference sequence). The germline V and J ends were trimmed by 2 bases and 4 bases, with 18 bases remaining between them. Data came from immunoSEQ multiplex PCR; TCRdb stores just in-frame clones and leaves some out. The sample consists of just under 60,000 clones, 70% to 90% of them appearing once. The origin of this receptor is a man in his sixties with acute or convalescent COVID-19. The V and J genes are TRBV30 and TRBJ2-7; weak D call: TRBD2 (5 bases). The sequenced sample was peripheral blood. CDR3 in amino acids: CAWSFGAPRGYEQYF. The CDR3 bases are TGTGCCTGGAGTTTCGGCGCTCCCCGAGGGTACGAGCAGTACTTC.